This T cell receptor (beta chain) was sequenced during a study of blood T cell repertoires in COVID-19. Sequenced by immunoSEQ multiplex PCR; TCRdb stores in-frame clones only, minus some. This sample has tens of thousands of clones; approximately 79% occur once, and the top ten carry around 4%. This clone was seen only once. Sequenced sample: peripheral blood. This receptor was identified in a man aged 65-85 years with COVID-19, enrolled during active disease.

This chain's CDR3 is CASSAIAGAQETQYF. The CDR3 DNA reads as TGTGCCAGCAGCGCAATAGCGGGAGCGCAGGAGACCCAGTACTTC. The rearrangement links TRBV9 to TRBJ2-5; 9 bases are shared with TRBD2. This CDR3 has 15 residues. V gave up 3 bases and J gave up 5 bases; unmatched junction bases: 8. Germline CDR1 is SGDLS and CDR2 is YYNGEE.